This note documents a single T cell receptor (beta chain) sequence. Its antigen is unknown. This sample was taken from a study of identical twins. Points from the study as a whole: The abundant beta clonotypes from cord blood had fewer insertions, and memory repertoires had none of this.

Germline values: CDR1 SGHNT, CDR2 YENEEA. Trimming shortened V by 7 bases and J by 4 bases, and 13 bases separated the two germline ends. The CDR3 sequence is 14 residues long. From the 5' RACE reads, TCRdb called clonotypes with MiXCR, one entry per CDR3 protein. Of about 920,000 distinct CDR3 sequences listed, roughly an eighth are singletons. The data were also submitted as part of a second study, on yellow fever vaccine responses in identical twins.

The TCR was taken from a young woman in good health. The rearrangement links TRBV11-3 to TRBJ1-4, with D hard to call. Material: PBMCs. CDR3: CASTSAVVNEKLFF. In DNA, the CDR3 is TGTGCCAGCACCTCCGCCGTCGTTAATGAAAAACTGTTTTTT.